Below, 4 T cell receptor beta chains from the same sample are listed, as sequenced in a study of CD8 T cells in ankylosing spondylitis. MiXCR, run by TCRdb on the 5' RACE reads, gives a single entry per CDR3 protein. The sample contains 30,000 to 45,000 distinct CDR3 sequences, more than 15% of which appear only once. Sequencing input: blood. These receptors were collected from a male donor with ankylosing spondylitis or in good health (not recorded which).

The chain combines TRBV12-3 or TRBV12-4 with TRBJ2-1, with a tentative D call TRBD2 (6 bases). V lost 6 bases to trimming and J lost 2 bases, with 14 bases between them. The CDR3 is 15 residues long. CDR3 in amino acids: CASSPTGVPYNEQFF. The DNA for the CDR3 is TGTGCCAGCAGCCCCACGGGAGTCCCCTACAATGAGCAGTTCTTC.

The chain has TRBV5-1 and TRBJ2-2; no clear D gene. The germline gives CDR1 SGHRS, CDR2 YFSETQ. V was cut by 4 bases and J by 0 bases, with 7 bases left in between. The CDR3 spans 14 residues. The CDR3 spells CASSAQTNTGELFF. The CDR3 nucleotides are TGCGCCAGCAGCGCGCAAACGAACACCGGGGAGCTGTTTTTT.

V usage is TRBV12-3 or TRBV12-4 and J usage is TRBJ2-2; D uncertain. Trimming took off 1 base at V and 0 bases at J, with 6 bases between the two ends. CDR3 length: 15 amino acids. Written as DNA, the CDR3 is TGTGCCAGCAGTTTAGAAAAACCGAACACCGGGGAGCTGTTTTTT. Residues: CASSLEKPNTGELFF.

The chain carries TRBV12-3 or TRBV12-4 and TRBJ2-2; 8 nucleotides match TRBD1. This CDR3 is 16 amino acids long. V dropped 5 bases and J dropped 0; count of bases not matched to a gene: 5. CDR3 in amino acids: CASSNDRGPNTGELFF. CDR3 coding DNA: TGTGCCAGCAGTAACGACAGGGGTCCGAACACCGGGGAGCTGTTTTTT.